Here is one T cell receptor (beta chain) with its context. The antigen it recognizes is unknown. Base qualities were left out, and no much larger clone turns up one base away. Sequencing took place on an Illumina HiSeq 1500. Using fastp at Q25 and MiXCR, TCRdb reprocessed the public reads and kept productive beta chains. Rows merge per CDR3 protein into single entries with the most common DNA and genes. The sample yields 160,000 or so distinct CDR3 sequences; less than 25% were counted once. The ten largest clones represent roughly 25% of the sample. The data derive from a study of T cell repertoires in cytomegalovirus infection (dated by TCRdb to between 2019 and 2020). About the study as a whole: Alongside well-studied HLA-B-restricted epitopes, the peptide stimulations were aimed at recently identified HLA-C-restricted CMV epitopes, whose presentation resists viral immunomodulation. The HLA type of each donor mattered for the analysis, because public TCR beta signatures pointed to carriage of CMV infection along with the matching HLA type. Results the study describes overall, beyond this receptor: Cumulative frequency of public TCR beta family members discriminated carriers of CMV infection plus the relevant HLA type in this cohort and an independent approximately 340-donor cohort. The ex vivo response was dominated by HLA-C-restricted CMV-specific TCR beta clonotypes, which also provided the single most frequent clonotype in two of eight donors.

What the treatment or condition label conveys for this sample: in vitro stimulation with specific CMV peptide epitopes to enrich CMV-specific T cells. Spanning cysteine to phenylalanine, the CDR3 consists of 14 amino acids. CDR3 DNA is the only sequence kept; it has 42 bases, read in frame from the first base. Between the V and J ends, shortened by 4 bases and 1 base respectively, the junction contains 10 bases. CDR1 and CDR2 (SEHNR, FQNEAQ) derive from the germline V gene (reference sequence). The V gene is TRBV7-9 and the J gene is TRBJ1-1; the D gene is not confidently resolved. This specimen was CD8+ T cells from cultured PBMCs, taken from culture after CMV antigen stimulation. The receptor's source is a human donor in good health (CMV status not recorded). Some clones in this sample may be carry-over from other donors' samples. CDR3 sequence: CASSSRPPNTEAFF. The sequenced DNA is TGTGCCAGCAGCTCCCGACCCCCGAACACTGAAGCTTTCTTT.